Listed here are 2 T cell receptor beta chains from one sample, sequenced in a study of blood T cell repertoires in COVID-19. Generated by immunoSEQ multiplex PCR, the TCRdb table keeps only in-frame clones and is missing some. The sample includes 120,000 to 150,000 clones, roughly 89% of them seen just once. The sample was PBMCs or T cells enriched from blood (not recorded which). These TCRs come from a woman aged 50 to 60 who had been exposed to COVID-19.

The chain recombines TRBV7-2 with TRBJ2-5; 9 bases map to TRBD2. The ends lost 5 bases at V and 5 bases at J; junction bases unmatched: 9. This CDR3 region has 15 residues. The germline V gene encodes CDR1 SGHTA and CDR2 FQGNSA. CDR3 loop: CASSPTSGWGETQYF. Here the CDR3 DNA reads TGTGCCAGCAGCCCTACTAGCGGGTGGGGGGAGACCCAGTACTTC.

This clone was picked up a small number of times. The V gene is TRBV5-4, the J gene TRBJ1-2; 8 bases map to TRBD1. Germline CDR1 SGHNT, CDR2 YYREEE (reference sequence). The length of the CDR3 is 16 residues. With V trimmed by 4 bases and J by 0 bases, 8 bases remained unmatched. CDR3 nucleotides: TGTGCCAGCAGCCCGACAGGGGCGGAAGCTAACTATGGCTACACCTTC. It encodes CASSPTGAEANYGYTF.